This TCR beta chain derives from a study of shared clonotypes between healthy human individuals. Notes on the study in general: Non-shared clonotypes were found to have lower generation probabilities than the clonotypes that were shared by all four of the sorted-subset donors. Clonotypes that were shared across a few donors made up roughly 5% of naive CD4 clonotypes.

Generated by immunoSEQ multiplex PCR, the TCRdb table keeps only in-frame clones and is missing some. The data contain over a million clones, roughly 96% of them singletons. CDR3 length equals 15 residues. Germline V gene lookup returns CDR1 MNHEY and CDR2 SVGAGI. V shed 0 bases and J 6 bases; nucleotides not matched to a gene: 7. With respect to this clone: Antigen: not known.

Every donor was a Caucasian adult from Nashville, Tennessee. The rearrangement uses TRBV6-5 and TRBJ1-1; 7 bases are a match to TRBD1. The sample taken for sequencing was naive CD4+ T cells sorted from blood. As to subset: CD45RA+ positively selected. The receptor's source is a man aged 25 to 40 in good health. CDR3: CASSYSRQGLSEAFF. The CDR3 DNA reads TGTGCCAGCAGTTACTCGCGACAGGGTCTCTCTGAAGCTTTCTTT.